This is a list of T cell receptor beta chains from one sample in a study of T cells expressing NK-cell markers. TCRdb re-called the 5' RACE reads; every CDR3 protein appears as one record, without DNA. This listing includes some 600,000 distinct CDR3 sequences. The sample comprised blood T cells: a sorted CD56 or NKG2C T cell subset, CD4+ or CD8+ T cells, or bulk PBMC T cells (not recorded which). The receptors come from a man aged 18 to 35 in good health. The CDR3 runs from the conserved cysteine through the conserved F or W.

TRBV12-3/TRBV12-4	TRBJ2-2	CASSPGGLAYMAGELFF
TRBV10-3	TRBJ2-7	CAISGTSGSALSYEQYF
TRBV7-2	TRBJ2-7	CASSLEGKLAYEQYF
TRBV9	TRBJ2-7	CASSVARADEQYF
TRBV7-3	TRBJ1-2	CASSLTGTDVYGYTF
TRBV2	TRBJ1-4	CASTPHSVFEKLFF
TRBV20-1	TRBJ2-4	CSAIAIAKNIQYF
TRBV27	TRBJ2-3	CASSVSSGVGTDTQYF
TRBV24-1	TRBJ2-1	CATSERTGRAEQFF
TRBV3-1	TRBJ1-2	CASSQISGHRYGYTF
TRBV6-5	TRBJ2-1	CASSYGFSVFF
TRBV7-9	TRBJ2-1	CASSLETWETHEQFF
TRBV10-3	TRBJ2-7	CASRAGALYEQYF
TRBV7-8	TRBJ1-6	CASSLEGQGWPLHF
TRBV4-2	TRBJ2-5	CASSRGYGETQYF
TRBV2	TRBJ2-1	CAIRPFSGEQFF
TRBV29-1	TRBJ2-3	CSVDPPGQYADTQYF
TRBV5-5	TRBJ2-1	CASSLSDTHNEQFF
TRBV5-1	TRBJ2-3	CASSFPPGPPYSTDTQYF
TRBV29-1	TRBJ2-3	CSVELARGGKDTQYF
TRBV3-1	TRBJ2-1	CASSFQLTSGRVSPYNEQFF
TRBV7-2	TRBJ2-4	CASSLAVYDKNIQYF
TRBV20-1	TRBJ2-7	CSAQTWTSGTYEQYF
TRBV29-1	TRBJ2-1	CSVEGQGVSNEQFF
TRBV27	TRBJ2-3	CASSLQQGWADTQYF